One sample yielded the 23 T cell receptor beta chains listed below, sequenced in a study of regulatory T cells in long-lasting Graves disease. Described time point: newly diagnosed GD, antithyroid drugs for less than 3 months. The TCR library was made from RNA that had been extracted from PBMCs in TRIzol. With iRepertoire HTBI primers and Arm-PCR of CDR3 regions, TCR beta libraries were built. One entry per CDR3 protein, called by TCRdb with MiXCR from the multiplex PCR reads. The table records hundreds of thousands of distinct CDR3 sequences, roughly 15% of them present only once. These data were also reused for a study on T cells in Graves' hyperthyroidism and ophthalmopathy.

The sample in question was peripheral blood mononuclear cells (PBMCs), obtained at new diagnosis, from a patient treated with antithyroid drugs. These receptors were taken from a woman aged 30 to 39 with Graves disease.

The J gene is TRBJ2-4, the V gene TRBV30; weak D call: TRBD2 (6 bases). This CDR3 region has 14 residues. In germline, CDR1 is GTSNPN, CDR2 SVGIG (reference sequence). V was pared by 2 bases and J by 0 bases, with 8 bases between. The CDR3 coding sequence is TGTGCCTGGAGTCGGGGACTAGCCAAAAACATTCAGTACTTC. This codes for CAWSRGLAKNIQYF.

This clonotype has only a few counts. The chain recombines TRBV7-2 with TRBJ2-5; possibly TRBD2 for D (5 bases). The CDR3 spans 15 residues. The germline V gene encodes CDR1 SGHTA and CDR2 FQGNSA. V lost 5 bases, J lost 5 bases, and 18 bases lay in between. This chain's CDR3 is CASSTYQEASETQYF. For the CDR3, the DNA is TGTGCCAGCAGCACCTATCAGGAGGCATCTGAGACCCAGTACTTC. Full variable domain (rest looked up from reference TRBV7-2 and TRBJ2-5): GAGVSQSPSNKVTEKGKDVELRCDPISGHTALYWYRQSLGQGLEFLIYFQGNSAPDKSGLPSDRFSAERTGGSVSTLTIQRTQQEDSAVYLCASSTYQEASETQYFGPGTRLLVL.

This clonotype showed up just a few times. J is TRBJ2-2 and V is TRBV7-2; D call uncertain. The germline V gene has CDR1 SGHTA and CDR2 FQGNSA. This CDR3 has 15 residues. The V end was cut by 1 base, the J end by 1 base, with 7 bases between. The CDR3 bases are TGTGCCAGCAGCTTAGGTGGGATGAACACCGGGGAGCTGTTTTTT. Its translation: CASSLGGMNTGELFF.

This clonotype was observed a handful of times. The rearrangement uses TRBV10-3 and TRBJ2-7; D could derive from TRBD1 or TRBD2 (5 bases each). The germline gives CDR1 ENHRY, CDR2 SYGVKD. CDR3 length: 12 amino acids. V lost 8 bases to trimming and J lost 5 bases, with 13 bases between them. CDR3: CAIGERDHEQYF. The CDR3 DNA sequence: TGTGCCATCGGGGAAAGGGACCACGAGCAGTACTTC.

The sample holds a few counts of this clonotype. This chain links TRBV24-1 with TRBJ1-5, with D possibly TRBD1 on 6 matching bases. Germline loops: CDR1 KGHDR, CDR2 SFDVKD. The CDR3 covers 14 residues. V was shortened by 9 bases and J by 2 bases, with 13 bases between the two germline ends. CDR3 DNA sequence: TGTGCCACCGATGGGGGGCAGGGCAATCAGCCCCAGCATTTT. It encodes CATDGGQGNQPQHF.

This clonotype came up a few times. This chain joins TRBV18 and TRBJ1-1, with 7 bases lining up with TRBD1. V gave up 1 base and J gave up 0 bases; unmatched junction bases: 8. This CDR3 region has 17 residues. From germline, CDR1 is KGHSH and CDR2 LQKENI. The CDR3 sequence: CASSPQGASIMNTEAFF. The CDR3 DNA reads TGTGCCAGCTCACCACAGGGGGCCTCGATCATGAACACTGAAGCTTTCTTT.

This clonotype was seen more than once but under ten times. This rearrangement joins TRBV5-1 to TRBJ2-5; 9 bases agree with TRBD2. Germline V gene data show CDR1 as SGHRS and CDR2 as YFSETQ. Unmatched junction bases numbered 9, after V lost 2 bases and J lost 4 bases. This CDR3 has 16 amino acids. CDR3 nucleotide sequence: TGCGCCAGCAGCTTCTGGGGTAGCGGGAGTAGAGAGACCCAGTACTTC. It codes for CASSFWGSGSRETQYF.

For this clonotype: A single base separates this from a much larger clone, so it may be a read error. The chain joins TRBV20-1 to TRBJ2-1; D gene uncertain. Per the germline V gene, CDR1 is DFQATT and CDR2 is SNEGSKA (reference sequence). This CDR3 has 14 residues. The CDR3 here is CNATNWYSYNEQFF. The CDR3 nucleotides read TGCAATGCGACCAATTGGTACTCCTACAATGAGCAGTTCTTC.

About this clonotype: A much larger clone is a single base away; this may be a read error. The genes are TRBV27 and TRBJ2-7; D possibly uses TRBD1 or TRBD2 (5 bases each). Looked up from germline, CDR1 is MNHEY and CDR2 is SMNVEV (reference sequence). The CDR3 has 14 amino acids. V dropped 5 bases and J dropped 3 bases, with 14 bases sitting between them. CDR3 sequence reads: CASSMGPWSYEQYF. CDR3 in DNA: TGTGCCAGCAGTATGGGACCCTGGAGCTACGAGCAGTACTTC.

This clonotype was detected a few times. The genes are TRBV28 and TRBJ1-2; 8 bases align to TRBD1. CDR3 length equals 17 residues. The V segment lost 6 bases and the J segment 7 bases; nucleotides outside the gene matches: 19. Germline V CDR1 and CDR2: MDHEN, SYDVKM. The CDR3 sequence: CASSTQGAGSQLGGYTF. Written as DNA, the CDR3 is TGTGCCAGCAGCACGCAGGGGGCGGGTTCCCAACTTGGTGGCTACACCTTC.

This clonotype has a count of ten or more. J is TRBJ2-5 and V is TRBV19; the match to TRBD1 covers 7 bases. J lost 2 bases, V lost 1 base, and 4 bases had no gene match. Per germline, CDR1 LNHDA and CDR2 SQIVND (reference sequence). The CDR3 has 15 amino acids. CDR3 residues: CASSIGPGGQETQYF. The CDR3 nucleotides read TGTGCCAGTAGTATAGGGCCAGGGGGACAAGAGACCCAGTACTTC.

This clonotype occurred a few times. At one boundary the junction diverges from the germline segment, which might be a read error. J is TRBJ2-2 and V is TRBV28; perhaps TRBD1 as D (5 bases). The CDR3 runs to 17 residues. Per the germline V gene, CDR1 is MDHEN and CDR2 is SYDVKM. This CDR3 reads CASSWARKQVNTRELFF. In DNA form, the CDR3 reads TGTGCCAGCAGTTGGGCCCGAAAACAGGTGAACACCAGGGAGCTGTTTTTT.

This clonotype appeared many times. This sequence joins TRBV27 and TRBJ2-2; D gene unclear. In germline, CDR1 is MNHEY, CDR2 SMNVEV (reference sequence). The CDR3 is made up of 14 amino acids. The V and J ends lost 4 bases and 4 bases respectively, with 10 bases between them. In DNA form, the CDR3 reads TGTGCCAGCAGTTCGGAGCTAGGCACCGGGGAGCTGTTTTTT. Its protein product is CASSSELGTGELFF.

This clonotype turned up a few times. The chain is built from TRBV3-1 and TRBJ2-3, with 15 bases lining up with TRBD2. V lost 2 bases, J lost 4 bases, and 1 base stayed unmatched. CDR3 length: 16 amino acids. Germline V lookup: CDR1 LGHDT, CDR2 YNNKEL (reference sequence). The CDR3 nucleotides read TGTGCCAGCAGCCAACGGACTAGCGGGAGGGCAGATACGCAGTATTTT. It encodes CASSQRTSGRADTQYF.

The CDR3 here is CASSPGGGPLLRGYTF. DNA for the CDR3: TGCGCCAGCAGCCCGGGAGGGGGACCGCTGTTGCGGGGCTACACCTTC. This chain links TRBV5-1 with TRBJ1-2; the D gene is possibly TRBD1 (6 bases). Germline CDR1 and CDR2: SGHRS and YFSETQ. Deletions cut 4 bases from V and 8 bases from J, with 24 bases between. The CDR3 runs to 16 residues.

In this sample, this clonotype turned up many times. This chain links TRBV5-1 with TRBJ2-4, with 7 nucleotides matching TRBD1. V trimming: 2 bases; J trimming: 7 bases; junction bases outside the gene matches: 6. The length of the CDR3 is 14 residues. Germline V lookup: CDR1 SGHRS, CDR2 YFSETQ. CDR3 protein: CASSLLTGLNIQYF. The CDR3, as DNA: TGCGCCAGCAGCTTACTGACAGGGCTCAACATTCAGTACTTC.

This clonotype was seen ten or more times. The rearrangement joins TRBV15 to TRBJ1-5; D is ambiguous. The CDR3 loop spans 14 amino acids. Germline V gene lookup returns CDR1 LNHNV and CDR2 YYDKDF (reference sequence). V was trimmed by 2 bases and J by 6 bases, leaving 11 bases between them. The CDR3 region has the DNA TGTGCCACCAGCAGATCCCTGACCCCTCAGCCCCAGCATTTT. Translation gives CATSRSLTPQPQHF.

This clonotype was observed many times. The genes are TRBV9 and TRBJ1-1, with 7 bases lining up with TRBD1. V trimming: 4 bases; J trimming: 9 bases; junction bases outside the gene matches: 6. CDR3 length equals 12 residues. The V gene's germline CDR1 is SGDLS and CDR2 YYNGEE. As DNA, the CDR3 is TGTGCCAGCAGCCCGGGACAGACCAAAGCTTTCTTT. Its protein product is CASSPGQTKAFF.

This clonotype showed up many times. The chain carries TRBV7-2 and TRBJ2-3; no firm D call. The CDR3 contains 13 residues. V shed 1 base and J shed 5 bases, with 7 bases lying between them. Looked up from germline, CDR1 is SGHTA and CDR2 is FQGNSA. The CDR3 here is CASSLVSKDTQYF. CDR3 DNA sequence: TGTGCCAGCAGCTTAGTCTCAAAAGATACGCAGTATTTT.

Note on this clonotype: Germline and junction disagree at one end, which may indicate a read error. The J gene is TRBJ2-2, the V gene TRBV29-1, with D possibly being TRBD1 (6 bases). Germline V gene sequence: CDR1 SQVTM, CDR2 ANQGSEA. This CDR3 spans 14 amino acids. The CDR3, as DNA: TGCAGCGTTAAAGACGGGACAATCACCGGGGAGCTGTTTTTT. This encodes CSVKDGTITGELFF.

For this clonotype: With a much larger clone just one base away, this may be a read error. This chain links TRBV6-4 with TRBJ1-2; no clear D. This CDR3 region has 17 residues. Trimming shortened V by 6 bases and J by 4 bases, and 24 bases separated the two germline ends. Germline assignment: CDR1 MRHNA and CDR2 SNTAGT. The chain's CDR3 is CASRYSQEVTVGYGYTF. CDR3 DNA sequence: TGTGCCAGCAGGTACTCACAAGAGGTAACAGTCGGCTATGGCTACACCTTC.

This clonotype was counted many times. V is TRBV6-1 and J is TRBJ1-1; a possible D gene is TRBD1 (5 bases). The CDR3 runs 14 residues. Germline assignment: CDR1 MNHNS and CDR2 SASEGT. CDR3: CAGNHGASNTEAFF. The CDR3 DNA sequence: TGTGCAGGAAATCACGGGGCATCGAACACTGAAGCTTTCTTT.

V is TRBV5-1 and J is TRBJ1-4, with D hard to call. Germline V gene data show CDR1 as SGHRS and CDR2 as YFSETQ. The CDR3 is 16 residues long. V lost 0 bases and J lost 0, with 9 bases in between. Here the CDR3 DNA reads TGCGCCAGCAGCTTGGGGGCACAGACAACTAATGAAAAACTGTTTTTT. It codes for CASSLGAQTTNEKLFF.